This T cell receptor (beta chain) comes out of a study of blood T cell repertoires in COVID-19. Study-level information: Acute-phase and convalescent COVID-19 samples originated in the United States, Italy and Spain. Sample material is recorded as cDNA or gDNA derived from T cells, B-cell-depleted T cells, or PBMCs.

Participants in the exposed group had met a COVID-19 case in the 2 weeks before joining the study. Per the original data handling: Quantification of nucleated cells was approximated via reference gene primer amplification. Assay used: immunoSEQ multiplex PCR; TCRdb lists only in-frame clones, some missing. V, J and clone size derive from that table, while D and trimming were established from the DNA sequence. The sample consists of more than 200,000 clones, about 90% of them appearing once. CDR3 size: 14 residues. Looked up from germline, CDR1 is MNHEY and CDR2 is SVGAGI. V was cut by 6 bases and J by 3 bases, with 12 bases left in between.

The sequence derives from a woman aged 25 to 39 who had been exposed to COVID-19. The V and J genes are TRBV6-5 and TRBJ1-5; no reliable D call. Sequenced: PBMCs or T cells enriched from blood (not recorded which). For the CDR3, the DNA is TGTGCCAGCAGAGCCCCGGGGTCCAATCAGCCCCAGCATTTT. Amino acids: CASRAPGSNQPQHF.